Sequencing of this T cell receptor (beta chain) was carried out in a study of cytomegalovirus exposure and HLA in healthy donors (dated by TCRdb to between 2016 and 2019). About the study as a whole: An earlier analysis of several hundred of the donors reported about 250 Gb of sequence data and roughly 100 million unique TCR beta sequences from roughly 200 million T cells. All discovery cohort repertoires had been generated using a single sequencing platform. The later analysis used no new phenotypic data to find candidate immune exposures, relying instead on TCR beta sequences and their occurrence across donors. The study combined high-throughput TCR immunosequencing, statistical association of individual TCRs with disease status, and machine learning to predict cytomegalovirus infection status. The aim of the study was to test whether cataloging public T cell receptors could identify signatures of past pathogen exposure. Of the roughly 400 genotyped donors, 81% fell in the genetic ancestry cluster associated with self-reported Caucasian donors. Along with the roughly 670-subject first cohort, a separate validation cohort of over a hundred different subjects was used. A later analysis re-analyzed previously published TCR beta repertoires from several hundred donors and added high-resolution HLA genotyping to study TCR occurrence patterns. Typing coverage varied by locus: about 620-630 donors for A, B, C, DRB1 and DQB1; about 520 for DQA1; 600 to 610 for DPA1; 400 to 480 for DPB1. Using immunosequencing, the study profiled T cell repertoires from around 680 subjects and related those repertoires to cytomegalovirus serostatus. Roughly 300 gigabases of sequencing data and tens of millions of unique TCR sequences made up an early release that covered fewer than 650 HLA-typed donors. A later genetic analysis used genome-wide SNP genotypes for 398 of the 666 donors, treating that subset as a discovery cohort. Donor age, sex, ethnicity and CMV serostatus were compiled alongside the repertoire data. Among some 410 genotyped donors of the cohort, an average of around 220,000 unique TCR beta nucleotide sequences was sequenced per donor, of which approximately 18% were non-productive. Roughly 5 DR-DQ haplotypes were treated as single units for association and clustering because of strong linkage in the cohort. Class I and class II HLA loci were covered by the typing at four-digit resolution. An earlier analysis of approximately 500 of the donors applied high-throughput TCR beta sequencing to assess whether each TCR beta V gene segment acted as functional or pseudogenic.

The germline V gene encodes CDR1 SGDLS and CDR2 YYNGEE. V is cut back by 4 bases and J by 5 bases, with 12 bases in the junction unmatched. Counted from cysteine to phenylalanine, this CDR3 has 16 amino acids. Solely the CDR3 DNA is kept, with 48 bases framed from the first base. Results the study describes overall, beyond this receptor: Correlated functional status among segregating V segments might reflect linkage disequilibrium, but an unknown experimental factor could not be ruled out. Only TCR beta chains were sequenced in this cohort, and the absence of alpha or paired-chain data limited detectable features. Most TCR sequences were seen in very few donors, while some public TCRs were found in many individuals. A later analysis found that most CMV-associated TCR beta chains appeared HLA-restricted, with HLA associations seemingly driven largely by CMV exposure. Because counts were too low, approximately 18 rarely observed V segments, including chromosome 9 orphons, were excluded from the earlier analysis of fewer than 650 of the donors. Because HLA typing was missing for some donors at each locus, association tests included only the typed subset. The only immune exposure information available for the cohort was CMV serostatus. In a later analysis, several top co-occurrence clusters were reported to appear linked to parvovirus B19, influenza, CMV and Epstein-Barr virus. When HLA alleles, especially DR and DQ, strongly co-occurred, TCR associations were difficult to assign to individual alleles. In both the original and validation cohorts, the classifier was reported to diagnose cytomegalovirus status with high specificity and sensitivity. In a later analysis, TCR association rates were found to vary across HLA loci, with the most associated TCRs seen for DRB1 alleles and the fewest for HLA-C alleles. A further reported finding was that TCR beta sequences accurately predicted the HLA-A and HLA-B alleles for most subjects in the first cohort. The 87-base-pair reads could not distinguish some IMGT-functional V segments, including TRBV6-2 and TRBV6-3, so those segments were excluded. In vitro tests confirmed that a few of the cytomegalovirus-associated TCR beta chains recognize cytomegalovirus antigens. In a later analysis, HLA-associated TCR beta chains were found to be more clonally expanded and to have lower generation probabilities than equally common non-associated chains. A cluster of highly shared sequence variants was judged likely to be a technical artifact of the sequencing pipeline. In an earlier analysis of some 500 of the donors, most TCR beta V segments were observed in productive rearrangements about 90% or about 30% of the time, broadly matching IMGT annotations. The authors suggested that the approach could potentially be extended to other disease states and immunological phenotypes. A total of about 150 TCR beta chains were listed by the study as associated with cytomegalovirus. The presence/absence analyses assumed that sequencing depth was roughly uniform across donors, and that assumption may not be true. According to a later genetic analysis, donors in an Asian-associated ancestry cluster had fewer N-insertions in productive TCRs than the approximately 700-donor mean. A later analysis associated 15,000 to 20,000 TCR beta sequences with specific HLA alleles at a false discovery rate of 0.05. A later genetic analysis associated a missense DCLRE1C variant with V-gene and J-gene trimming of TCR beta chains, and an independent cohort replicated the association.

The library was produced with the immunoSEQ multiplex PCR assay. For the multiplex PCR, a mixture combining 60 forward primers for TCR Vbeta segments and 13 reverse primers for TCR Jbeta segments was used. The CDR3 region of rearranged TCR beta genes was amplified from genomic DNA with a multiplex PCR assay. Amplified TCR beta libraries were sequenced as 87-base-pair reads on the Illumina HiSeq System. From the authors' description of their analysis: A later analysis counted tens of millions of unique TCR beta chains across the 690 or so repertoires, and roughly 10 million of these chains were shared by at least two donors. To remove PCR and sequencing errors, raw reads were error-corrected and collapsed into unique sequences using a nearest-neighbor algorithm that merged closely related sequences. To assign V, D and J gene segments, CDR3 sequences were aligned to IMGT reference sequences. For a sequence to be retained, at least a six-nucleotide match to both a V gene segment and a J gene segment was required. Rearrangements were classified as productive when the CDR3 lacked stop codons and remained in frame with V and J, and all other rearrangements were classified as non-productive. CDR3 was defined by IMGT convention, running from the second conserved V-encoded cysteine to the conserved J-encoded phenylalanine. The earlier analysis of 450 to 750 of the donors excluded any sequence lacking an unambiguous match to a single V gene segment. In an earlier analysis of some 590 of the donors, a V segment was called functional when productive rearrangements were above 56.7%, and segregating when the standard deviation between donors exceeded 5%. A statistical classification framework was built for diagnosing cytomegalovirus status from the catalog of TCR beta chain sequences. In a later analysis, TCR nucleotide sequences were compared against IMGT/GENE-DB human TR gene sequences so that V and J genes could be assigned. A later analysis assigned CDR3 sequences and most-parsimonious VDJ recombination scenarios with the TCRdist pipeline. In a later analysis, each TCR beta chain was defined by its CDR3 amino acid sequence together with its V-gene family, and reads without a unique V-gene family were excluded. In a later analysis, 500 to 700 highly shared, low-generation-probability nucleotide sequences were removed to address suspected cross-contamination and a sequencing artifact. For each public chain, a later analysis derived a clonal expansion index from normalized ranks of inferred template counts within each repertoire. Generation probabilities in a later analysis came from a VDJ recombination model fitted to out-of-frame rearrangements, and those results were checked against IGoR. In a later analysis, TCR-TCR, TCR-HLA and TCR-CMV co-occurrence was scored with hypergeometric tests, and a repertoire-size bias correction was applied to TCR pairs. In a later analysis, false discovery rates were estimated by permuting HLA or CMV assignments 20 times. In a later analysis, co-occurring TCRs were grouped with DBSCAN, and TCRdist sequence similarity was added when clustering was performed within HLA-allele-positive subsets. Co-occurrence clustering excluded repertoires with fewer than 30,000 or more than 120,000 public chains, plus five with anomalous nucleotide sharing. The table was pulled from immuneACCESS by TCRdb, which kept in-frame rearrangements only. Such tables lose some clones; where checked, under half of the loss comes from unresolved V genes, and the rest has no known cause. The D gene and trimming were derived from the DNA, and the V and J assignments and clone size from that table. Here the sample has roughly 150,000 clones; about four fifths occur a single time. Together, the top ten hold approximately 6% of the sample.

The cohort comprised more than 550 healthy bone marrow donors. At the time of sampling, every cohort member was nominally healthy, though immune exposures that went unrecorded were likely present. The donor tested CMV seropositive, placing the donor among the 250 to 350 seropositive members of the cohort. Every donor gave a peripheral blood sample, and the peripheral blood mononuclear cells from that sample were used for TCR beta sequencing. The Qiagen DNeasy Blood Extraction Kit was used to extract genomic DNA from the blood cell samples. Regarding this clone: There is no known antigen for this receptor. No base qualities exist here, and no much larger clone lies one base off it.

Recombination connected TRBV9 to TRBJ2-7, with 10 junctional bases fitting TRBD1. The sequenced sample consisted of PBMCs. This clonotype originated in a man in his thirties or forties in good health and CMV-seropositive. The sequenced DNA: TGTGCCAGCAGCTCACGGACAGGGGGAATTGCGGACGAGCAGTACTTC. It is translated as CASSSRTGGIADEQYF.